The clone carrying this T cell receptor (beta chain) occurred once. Everyone who took part was about 18 to 89 years old, and they came from about two dozen US areas. These data come from a study of blood T cell repertoires in COVID-19. Study-level background: Two consecutive negative NP/OP PCR tests, clearance, or resolved symptoms defined Cohort 3 recovery. Sites across the United States, Italy and Spain contributed samples from acute and convalescent COVID-19.

CDR3 size: 16 residues. The junction had 11 bases not matched to a gene; V was cut back by 6 bases and J by 2 bases. From germline, CDR1 is WSHSY and CDR2 SAAADI. Sequenced by immunoSEQ multiplex PCR; TCRdb stores in-frame clones only, minus some. The sample shows fewer than 200,000 clones, approximately 86% of them seen only once. Specimen: PBMCs or T cells enriched from blood (not recorded which). The chain combines TRBV10-2 with TRBJ2-3, with 7 bases lining up with TRBD1. This clonotype was sampled from a woman aged 35 to 49 in a cohort exposed to, infected with or recovered from COVID-19 (not recorded which). The CDR3 sequence: CASREQTGLVTDTQYF. The CDR3 DNA is TGCGCCAGCAGGGAACAGACAGGGTTGGTCACAGATACGCAGTATTTT.